This entry features one T cell receptor beta chain sequence. Its specificity is not known. The data stem from a study of T cells in narcolepsy. Study-wide context: Enrolled donors included narcolepsy type 1 or type 2 patients and healthy controls.

Study outcomes and limitations: No autoreactive T cell clone sequences appeared in some memory CD4+ repertoires.

The protocol was immunoSEQ multiplex PCR, while the TCRdb copy is restricted to in-frame clones and leaves out a portion. The table records some 33,000 clones, almost 90% of them present only once. V was pared by 2 bases and J by 4 bases, with 8 bases between. The CDR3 is 13 amino acids. Looked up from germline, CDR1 is SGHTA and CDR2 is FQGTGA. The clonotype was recovered from a human donor with narcolepsy. The V call is TRBV7-3, the J call TRBJ2-5; D possibly uses TRBD1 or TRBD2 (6 bases each). The source material was CD45RA- memory CD4+ T cells from PBMCs. CDR3 amino acids: CASSLGGLETQYF. The CDR3 bases are TGTGCCAGCAGCTTAGGGGGGCTAGAGACCCAGTACTTC.